Here is one T cell receptor beta chain with its context. Its antigen is currently unknown. The protocol was immunoSEQ multiplex PCR, while the TCRdb copy is restricted to in-frame clones and leaves out a portion. The data show some 33,000 clones, 82% seen once. Germline V gives CDR1 WSHSY, CDR2 SAAADI. V lost 6 bases and J lost 2; bases outside the gene matches: 10. This CDR3 region has 16 residues. The data stem from a study of OX40 agonist ivuxolimab in advanced cancers. General study points: Expanded peripheral T cells had an undetermined antigen specificity. Low normalized T-cell clonal expansion was also seen in some nonresponders.

The source material was CD4+ or CD8+ T cells sorted from blood, sampled in a trial of the OX40 agonist ivuxolimab. The chain recombines TRBV10-2 with TRBJ1-5, with TRBD1 matching over 7 bases. This TCR was recovered from an adult with an advanced solid tumor such as melanoma, head and neck, liver or kidney cancer. The CDR3 sequence: CASSSRGPPGNQPQHF. DNA for the CDR3: TGCGCCAGCAGCTCAAGGGGGCCCCCTGGCAATCAGCCCCAGCATTTT.